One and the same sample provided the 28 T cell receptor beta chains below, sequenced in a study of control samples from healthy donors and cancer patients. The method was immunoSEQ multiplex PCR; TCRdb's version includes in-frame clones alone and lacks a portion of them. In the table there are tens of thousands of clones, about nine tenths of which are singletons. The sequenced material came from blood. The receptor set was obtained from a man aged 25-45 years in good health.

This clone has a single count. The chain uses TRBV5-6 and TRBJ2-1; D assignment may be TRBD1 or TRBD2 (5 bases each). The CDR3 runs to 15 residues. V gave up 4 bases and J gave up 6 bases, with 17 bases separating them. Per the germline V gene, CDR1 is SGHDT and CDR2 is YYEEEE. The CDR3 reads CASSAPGRGFNEQFF. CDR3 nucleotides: TGTGCCAGCAGCGCACCGGGAAGGGGATTCAATGAGCAGTTCTTC. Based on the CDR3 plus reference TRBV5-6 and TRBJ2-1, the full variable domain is DAGVTQSPTHLIKTRGQQVTLRCSPKSGHDTVSWYQQALGQGPQFIFQYYEEEERQRGNFPDRFSGHQFPNYSSELNVNALLLGDSALYLCASSAPGRGFNEQFFGPGTRLTVL.

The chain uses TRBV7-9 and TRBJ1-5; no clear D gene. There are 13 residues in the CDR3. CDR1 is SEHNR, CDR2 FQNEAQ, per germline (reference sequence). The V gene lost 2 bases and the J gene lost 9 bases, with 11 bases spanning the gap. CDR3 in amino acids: CASSLKGGGPQHF. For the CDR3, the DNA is TGTGCCAGCAGCTTAAAGGGAGGCGGGCCCCAGCATTTT. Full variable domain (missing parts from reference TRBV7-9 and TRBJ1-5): DTGVSQNPRHKITKRGQNVTFRCDPISEHNRLYWYRQTLGQGPEFLTYFQNEAQLEKSRLLSDRFSAERPKGSFSTLEIQRTEQGDSAMYLCASSLKGGGPQHFGDGTRLSIL.

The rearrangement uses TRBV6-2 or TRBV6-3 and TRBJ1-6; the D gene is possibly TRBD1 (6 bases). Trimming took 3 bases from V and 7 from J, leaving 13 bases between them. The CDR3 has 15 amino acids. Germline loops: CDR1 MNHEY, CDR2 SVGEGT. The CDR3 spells CASSYHPGANSPLHF. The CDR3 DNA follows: TGTGCCAGCAGTTATCATCCGGGGGCCAATTCACCCCTCCACTTT.

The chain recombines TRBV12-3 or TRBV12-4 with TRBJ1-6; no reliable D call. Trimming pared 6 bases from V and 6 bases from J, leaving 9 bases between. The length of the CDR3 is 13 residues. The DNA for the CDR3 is TGTGCCAGCAGCCTGACGGGTAATTCACCCCTCCACTTT. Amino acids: CASSLTGNSPLHF.

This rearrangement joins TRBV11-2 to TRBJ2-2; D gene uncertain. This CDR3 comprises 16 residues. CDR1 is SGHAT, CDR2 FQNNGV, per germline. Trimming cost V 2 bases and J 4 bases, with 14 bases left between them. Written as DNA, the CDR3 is TGTGCCAGCAGCTTACGCGGCCGTCTCGCCACCGGGGAGCTGTTTTTT. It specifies CASSLRGRLATGELFF.

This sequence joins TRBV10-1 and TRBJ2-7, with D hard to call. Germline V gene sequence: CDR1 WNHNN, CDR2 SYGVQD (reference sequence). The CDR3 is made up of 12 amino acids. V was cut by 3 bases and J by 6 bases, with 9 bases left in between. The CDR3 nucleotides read TGCGCCAGCAGTGATCCGGTTGTCGAGCAGTACTTC. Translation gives CASSDPVVEQYF.

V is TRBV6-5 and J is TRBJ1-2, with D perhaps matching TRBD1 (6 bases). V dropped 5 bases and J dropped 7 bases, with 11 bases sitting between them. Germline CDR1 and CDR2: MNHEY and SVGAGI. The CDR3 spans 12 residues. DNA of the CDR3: TGTGCCAGCAGTCTCCGGGGGGCTGGCTACACCTTC. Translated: CASSLRGAGYTF.

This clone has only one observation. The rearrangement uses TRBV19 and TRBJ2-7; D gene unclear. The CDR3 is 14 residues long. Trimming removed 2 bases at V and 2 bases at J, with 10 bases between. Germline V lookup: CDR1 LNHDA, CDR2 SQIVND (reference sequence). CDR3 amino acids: CASSIPGRTYEQYF. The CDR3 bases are TGTGCCAGTAGTATACCTGGCAGGACCTACGAGCAGTACTTC.

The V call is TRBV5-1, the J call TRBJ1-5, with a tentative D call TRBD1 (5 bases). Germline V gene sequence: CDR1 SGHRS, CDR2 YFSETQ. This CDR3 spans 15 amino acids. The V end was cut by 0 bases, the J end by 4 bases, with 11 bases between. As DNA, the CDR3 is TGCGCCAGCAGCTTGGAAGGGGCACGAAATCAGCCCCAGCATTTT. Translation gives CASSLEGARNQPQHF.

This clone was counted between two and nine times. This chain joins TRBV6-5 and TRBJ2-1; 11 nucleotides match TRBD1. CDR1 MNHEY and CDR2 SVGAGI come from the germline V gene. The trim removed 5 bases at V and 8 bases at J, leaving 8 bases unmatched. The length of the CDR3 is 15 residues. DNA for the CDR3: TGTGCCAGCAGTCGCCGGGACAGGGGGATGGATGAGCAGTTCTTC. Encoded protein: CASSRRDRGMDEQFF.

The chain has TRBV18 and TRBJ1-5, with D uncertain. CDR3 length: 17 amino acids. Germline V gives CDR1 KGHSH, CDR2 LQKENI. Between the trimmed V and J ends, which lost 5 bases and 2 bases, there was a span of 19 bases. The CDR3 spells CASSNYGPQLGNQPQHF. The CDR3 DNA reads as TGTGCCAGCTCAAATTACGGACCGCAGTTGGGCAATCAGCCCCAGCATTTT.

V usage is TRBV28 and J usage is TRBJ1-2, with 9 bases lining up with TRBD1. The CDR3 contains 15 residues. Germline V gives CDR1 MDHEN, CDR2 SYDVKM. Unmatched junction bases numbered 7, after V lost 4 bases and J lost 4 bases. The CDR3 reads CASSSSWTGAYGYTF. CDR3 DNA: TGTGCCAGCAGTTCTTCTTGGACAGGGGCCTATGGCTACACCTTC.

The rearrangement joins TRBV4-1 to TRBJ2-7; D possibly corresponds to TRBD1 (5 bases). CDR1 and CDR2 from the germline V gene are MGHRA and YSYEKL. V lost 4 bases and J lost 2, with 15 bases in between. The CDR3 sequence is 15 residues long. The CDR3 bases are TGCGCCAGCAGCCGGGGCGGTGGGGCTGCCTACGAGCAGTACTTC. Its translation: CASSRGGGAAYEQYF.

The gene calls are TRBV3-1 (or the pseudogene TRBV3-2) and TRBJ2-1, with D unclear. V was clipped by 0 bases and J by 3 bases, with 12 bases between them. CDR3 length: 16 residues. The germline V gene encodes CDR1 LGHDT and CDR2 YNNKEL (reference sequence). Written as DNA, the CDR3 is TGTGCCAGCAGCCAAGATAAGCGACTCTTCTACAATGAGCAGTTCTTC. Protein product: CASSQDKRLFYNEQFF.

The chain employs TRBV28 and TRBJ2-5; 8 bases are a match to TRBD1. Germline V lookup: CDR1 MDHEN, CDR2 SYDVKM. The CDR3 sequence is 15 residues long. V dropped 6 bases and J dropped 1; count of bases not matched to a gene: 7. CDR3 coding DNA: TGTGCCAGCAGGCGAGACAGGGGCGGCCAAGAGACCCAGTACTTC. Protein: CASRRDRGGQETQYF.

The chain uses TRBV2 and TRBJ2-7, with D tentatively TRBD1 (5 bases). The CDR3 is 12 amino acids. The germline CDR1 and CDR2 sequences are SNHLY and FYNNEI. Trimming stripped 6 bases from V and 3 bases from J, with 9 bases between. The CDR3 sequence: CASRATGYEQYF. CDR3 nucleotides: TGTGCCAGCAGGGCTACAGGCTACGAGCAGTACTTC.

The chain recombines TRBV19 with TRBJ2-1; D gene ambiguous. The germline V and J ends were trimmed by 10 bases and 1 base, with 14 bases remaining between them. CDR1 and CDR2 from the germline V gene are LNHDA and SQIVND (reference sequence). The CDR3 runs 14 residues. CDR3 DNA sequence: TGTGCCACAACAGACTGGATGTCCTACAATGAGCAGTTCTTC. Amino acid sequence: CATTDWMSYNEQFF.

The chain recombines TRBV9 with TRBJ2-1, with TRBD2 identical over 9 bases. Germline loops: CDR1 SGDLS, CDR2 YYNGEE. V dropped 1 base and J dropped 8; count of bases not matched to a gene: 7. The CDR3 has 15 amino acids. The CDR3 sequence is CASSVSGGREDEQFF. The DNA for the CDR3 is TGTGCCAGCAGCGTATCAGGCGGGAGGGAGGATGAGCAGTTCTTC.

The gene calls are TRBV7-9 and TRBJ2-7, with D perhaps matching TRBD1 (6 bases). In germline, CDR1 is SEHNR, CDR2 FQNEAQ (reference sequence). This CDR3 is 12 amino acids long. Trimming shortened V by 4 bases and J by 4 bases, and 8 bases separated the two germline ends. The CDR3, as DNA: TGTGCCAGCAGCTCGACAGGTTACGAGCAGTACTTC. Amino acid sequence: CASSSTGYEQYF.

CDR3 protein: CASSAGSRRETQYF. CDR3 bases: TGTGCCAGCAGCGCCGGATCCCGCCGGGAGACCCAGTACTTC. This chain links TRBV28 with TRBJ2-5; D gene uncertain. Germline V CDR1 and CDR2: MDHEN, SYDVKM. Between the trimmed V and J ends, which lost 6 bases and 5 bases, there was a span of 16 bases. CDR3 length: 14 amino acids.

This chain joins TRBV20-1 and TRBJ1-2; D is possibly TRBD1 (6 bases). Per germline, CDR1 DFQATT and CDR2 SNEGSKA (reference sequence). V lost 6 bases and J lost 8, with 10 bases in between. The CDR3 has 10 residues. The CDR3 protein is CSAGAGGYTF. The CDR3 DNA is TGCAGTGCGGGGGCCGGGGGCTACACCTTC.

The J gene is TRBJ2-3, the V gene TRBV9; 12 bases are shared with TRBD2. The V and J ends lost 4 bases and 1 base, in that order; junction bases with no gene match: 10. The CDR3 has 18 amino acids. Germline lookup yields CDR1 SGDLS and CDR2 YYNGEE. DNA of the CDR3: TGTGCCAGCAGCCTGACTAGCGGGGGCCGCGAGCGCACAGATACGCAGTATTTT. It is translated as CASSLTSGGRERTDTQYF.

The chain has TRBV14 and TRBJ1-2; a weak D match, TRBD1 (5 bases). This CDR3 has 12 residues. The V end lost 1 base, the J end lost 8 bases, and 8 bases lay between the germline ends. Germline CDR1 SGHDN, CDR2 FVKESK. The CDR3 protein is CASSQVWGGYTF. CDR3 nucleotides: TGTGCCAGCAGCCAAGTCTGGGGGGGCTACACCTTC. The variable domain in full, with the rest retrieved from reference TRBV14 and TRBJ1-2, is EAGVTQFPSHSVIEKGQTVTLRCDPISGHDNLYWYRRVMGKEIKFLLHFVKESKQDESGMPNNRFLAERTGGTYSTLKVQPAELEDSGVYFCASSQVWGGYTFGSGTRLTVV.

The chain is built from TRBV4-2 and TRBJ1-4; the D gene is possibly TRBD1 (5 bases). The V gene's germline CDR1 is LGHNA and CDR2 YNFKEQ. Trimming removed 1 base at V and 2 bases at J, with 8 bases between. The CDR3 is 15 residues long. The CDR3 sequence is CASSQAGATNEKLFF. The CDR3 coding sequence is TGTGCCAGCAGCCAAGCCGGGGCCACTAATGAAAAACTGTTTTTT.

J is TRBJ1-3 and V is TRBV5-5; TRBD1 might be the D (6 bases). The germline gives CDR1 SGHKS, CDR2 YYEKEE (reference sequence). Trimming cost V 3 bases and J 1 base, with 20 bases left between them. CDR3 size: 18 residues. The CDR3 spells CASSSWRIGGKSGNTIYF. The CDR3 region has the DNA TGTGCCAGCAGCTCCTGGAGGATAGGGGGTAAATCTGGAAACACCATATATTTT.

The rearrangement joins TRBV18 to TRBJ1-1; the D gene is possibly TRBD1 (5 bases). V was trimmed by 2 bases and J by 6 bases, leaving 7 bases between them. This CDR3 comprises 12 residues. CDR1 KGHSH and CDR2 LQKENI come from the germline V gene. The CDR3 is CASSPEGSEAFF. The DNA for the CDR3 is TGTGCCAGCTCACCAGAGGGGTCTGAAGCTTTCTTT.

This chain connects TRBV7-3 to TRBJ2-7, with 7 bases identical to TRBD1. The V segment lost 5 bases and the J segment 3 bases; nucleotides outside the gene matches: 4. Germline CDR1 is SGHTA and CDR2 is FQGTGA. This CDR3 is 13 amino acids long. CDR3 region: CASSLDRNYEQYF. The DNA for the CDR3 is TGTGCCAGCAGCCTGGACAGGAACTACGAGCAGTACTTC.

CDR3 in DNA: TGTGCCAGCAGCAAATCGCAATGCGGCAATGAGCAGTTCTTC. Residues: CASSKSQCGNEQFF. The V and J genes are TRBV21-1 and TRBJ2-1; TRBD2, the table's D call, was not compared with the DNA. TRBV21-1 is deemed a pseudogene. The CDR3 runs to 14 residues.